What follows is one TCR beta chain and its context. With 3 bases removed from V and 6 bases from J, the gap between germline ends came to 8 bases. Germline V gene lookup returns CDR1 LNHDA and CDR2 SQIVND (reference sequence). CDR3 length: 13 amino acids. The sample is drawn from a study of cytomegalovirus exposure and HLA in healthy donors. Amplification used 60 Vbeta primers and 13 Jbeta primers. Produced via immunoSEQ multiplex PCR; TCRdb's table is partial and in-frame only. The sample lists approximately 79,000 clones, about 78% occurring once. The sequencing input was PBMCs. The source of this sequence is a man between 35 and 55 years old in good health and CMV-seronegative. The chain has TRBV19 and TRBJ2-2, with TRBD1 as a possible D gene (5 bases). The CDR3 sequence: CASSMVGAGELFF. The DNA of the CDR3 is TGTGCCAGTAGTATGGTAGGGGCCGGGGAGCTGTTTTTT.